The 26 T cell receptor beta chains in this list originate from one sample, sequenced in a study of T cells after yellow fever vaccination. MiXCR, run by TCRdb on the 5' RACE reads, gives a single entry per CDR3 protein. The sample has about 58,000 distinct CDR3 sequences; approximately 7% are singletons. Source: CD8+ T cells sorted from PBMCs, taken on the day of the first yellow fever vaccination. The source of these receptors is a man aged 18 to 30 who received the YFV17D yellow fever vaccine.

This clonotype was detected only a few times. The rearrangement links TRBV6-2 or TRBV6-3 to TRBJ1-1; possible D gene TRBD1, 6 bases. Trimming took off 1 base at V and 4 bases at J, with 16 bases between the two ends. Germline loops: CDR1 MNHEY, CDR2 SVGEGT. This CDR3 comprises 16 residues. The CDR3 DNA follows: TGTGCCAGCAGTTACTTTCGAACAGGGCCGGGCACTGAAGCTTTCTTT. This gives the protein CASSYFRTGPGTEAFF.

This clonotype was observed at least ten times. The chain couples TRBV5-1 to TRBJ2-7; 7 positions agree with TRBD2. Trimming at V came to 9 bases and at J to 0 bases, leaving 9 bases not matched to a gene. This CDR3 region has 14 residues. Germline loops: CDR1 SGHRS, CDR2 YFSETQ. In DNA form, the CDR3 reads TGCGCCAAAACGGGACTACCTAGCTCCTACGAGCAGTACTTC. Amino acids: CAKTGLPSSYEQYF.

This clonotype has more than one count but fewer than ten. The V call is TRBV12-3 or TRBV12-4, the J call TRBJ2-5; TRBD1 matches 7 bases. The CDR3 is 14 amino acids. V gave up 6 bases and J gave up 4 bases; unmatched junction bases: 8. CDR3 amino acids: CASRYVGGGETQYF. CDR3 DNA: TGTGCCAGCAGATACGTAGGGGGCGGAGAGACCCAGTACTTC.

The chain combines TRBV4-3 with TRBJ2-3; 13 bases are shared with TRBD2. CDR3 length equals 18 residues. Germline trimming cut 0 bases from V and 2 bases from J; bases unmatched to any gene: 5. Germline assignment: CDR1 LGHNA and CDR2 YSLEER. CDR3 amino acids: CASSQDKLAGGVTDTQYF. The CDR3 DNA reads TGCGCCAGCAGCCAAGATAAACTAGCGGGGGGGGTCACAGATACGCAGTATTTT.

This chain uses TRBV6-1 with TRBJ1-2; no clear D. This CDR3 is 11 amino acids long. V was cut by 4 bases and J by 5 bases, with 5 bases left in between. Per the germline V gene, CDR1 is MNHNS and CDR2 is SASEGT. The CDR3 DNA is TGTGCCAGCAGTGCGGGTTATGGCTACACCTTC. It yields the protein CASSAGYGYTF.

This clonotype showed up just a few times. This chain links TRBV7-9 with TRBJ2-2, with 9 positions matching TRBD1. Germline V CDR1 and CDR2: SEHNR, FQNEAQ (reference sequence). The CDR3 has 16 residues. The V segment lost 3 bases and the J segment 3 bases; nucleotides outside the gene matches: 5. The CDR3 DNA sequence: TGTGCCAGCAGCTTTACAGGGGGCAGGTACACCGGGGAGCTGTTTTTT. Amino acid sequence: CASSFTGGRYTGELFF.

This clonotype was seen a few times. The chain employs TRBV4-2 and TRBJ2-2; D remains ambiguous. Trimming took 0 bases from V and 4 from J, leaving 9 bases between them. Looked up from germline, CDR1 is LGHNA and CDR2 is YNFKEQ. The CDR3 spans 15 residues. The DNA of the CDR3 is TGTGCCAGCAGCCAAGAGAAACAGATCACCGGGGAGCTGTTTTTT. Translation gives CASSQEKQITGELFF.

V usage is TRBV3-1 and J usage is TRBJ1-1; TRBD1 matches 8 bases. This CDR3 is built from 15 residues. Germline CDR1 LGHDT, CDR2 YNNKEL (reference sequence). The ends lost 4 bases at V and 11 bases at J; junction bases unmatched: 15. CDR3 loop: CASSPLRTGNFYAFF. Here the CDR3 DNA reads TGTGCCAGCAGCCCTCTTAGGACAGGGAACTTTTACGCTTTCTTT.

The J gene is TRBJ2-7, the V gene TRBV11-1, with 9 bases lining up with TRBD2. The CDR3 totals 18 residues. Trimming at V came to 8 bases and at J to 0 bases, leaving 17 bases not matched to a gene. Germline V lookup: CDR1 SGHAT, CDR2 FQDESV (reference sequence). The CDR3 loop is CASPLYATSGLSSYEQYF. In DNA form, the CDR3 reads TGTGCCAGCCCCCTATATGCCACTAGCGGGTTAAGCTCCTACGAGCAGTACTTC.

A few counts support this clonotype. The V gene is TRBV6-5, the J gene TRBJ1-1; possible D gene TRBD1, 5 bases. Germline CDR1 is MNHEY and CDR2 is SVGAGI. This CDR3 has 16 residues. The V end lost 2 bases, the J end lost 1 base, and 14 bases lay between the germline ends. The CDR3, as DNA: TGTGCCAGCAGTTACGGCCCGGGACGGTCGAACACTGAAGCTTTCTTT. The encoded protein is CASSYGPGRSNTEAFF.

This chain joins TRBV7-2 and TRBJ2-1; either TRBD1 or TRBD2 may supply D (6 bases each). Germline CDR1 and CDR2: SGHTA and FQGNSA. This CDR3 is built from 15 residues. Trimming cost V 5 bases and J 8 bases, with 19 bases left between them. The CDR3 DNA sequence: TGTGCCAGCAGCATAACCCCCCCCGGGGGCGATGAGCAGTTCTTC. Encoded protein: CASSITPPGGDEQFF.

This clonotype came up many times. The rearrangement links TRBV6-1 to TRBJ1-1; 8 bases are a match to TRBD1. Unmatched junction bases numbered 14, after V lost 4 bases and J lost 7 bases. CDR1 is MNHNS and CDR2 is SASEGT in the germline V gene. The CDR3 has 16 residues. In DNA, the CDR3 is TGTGCCAGCAGTGTCCGTGACAGGGGCGCAAAAAGTGAAGCTTTCTTT. Its translation: CASSVRDRGAKSEAFF.

This clonotype was observed at least ten times. This chain uses TRBV7-8 with TRBJ2-7; D gene ambiguous. Looked up from germline, CDR1 is SGHVS and CDR2 is FQNEAQ. The V gene lost 5 bases and the J gene lost 2 bases, with 16 bases spanning the gap. This CDR3 has 15 residues. CDR3 in amino acids: CASSRKPGIPYEQYF. The DNA for the CDR3 is TGTGCCAGCAGCAGAAAGCCAGGTATACCCTACGAGCAGTACTTC.

This clonotype was observed at least ten times. The V and J genes are TRBV12-3 or TRBV12-4 and TRBJ2-1; D remains ambiguous. The V gene lost 7 bases and the J gene lost 8 bases, with 9 bases spanning the gap. The CDR3 contains 11 residues. This CDR3 reads CASTNRHEQFF. The CDR3 DNA sequence: TGTGCCAGCACTAATAGGCATGAGCAGTTCTTC.

This clonotype was counted many times. V usage is TRBV11-1 and J usage is TRBJ2-2; 9 nucleotides align to TRBD2. V was clipped by 1 base and J by 4 bases; unmatched bases: 4. The CDR3 is 16 amino acids. The germline V gene has CDR1 SGHAT and CDR2 FQDESV (reference sequence). CDR3: CASSLVASGATGELFF. DNA of the CDR3: TGTGCCAGCAGCTTAGTGGCTAGCGGGGCCACCGGGGAGCTGTTTTTT.

Worth noting for this clonotype: The junction departs from germline at one end; a sequencing error may be responsible. This chain joins TRBV12-3 or TRBV12-4 and TRBJ1-4; 9 bases are shared with TRBD1. The CDR3 length is 14 residues. The CDR3 here is CASSPGTGNEELFF. The CDR3 nucleotides are TGTGCCAGCAGTCCCGGGACAGGGAATGAAGAACTGTTTTTT.

This clonotype was seen at least ten times. This chain joins TRBV6-5 and TRBJ2-7; 8 bases agree with TRBD1. This CDR3 has 14 amino acids. V was clipped by 5 bases and J by 0 bases; unmatched bases: 3. Looked up from germline, CDR1 is MNHEY and CDR2 is SVGAGI. CDR3 sequence: CASSHRGVSYEQYF. The CDR3 nucleotides read TGTGCCAGCAGTCACAGGGGGGTCTCCTACGAGCAGTACTTC.

The sample holds many counts of this clonotype. The chain has TRBV28 and TRBJ1-6; D possibly corresponds to TRBD1 (6 bases). Per germline, CDR1 MDHEN and CDR2 SYDVKM. There are 17 residues in the CDR3. V lost 6 bases to trimming and J lost 0 bases, with 15 bases between them. Here the CDR3 DNA reads TGTGCCAGCAGGCGTAACAGGGACCTCTCCTATAATTCACCCCTCCACTTT. Protein sequence: CASRRNRDLSYNSPLHF.

This clonotype was recorded at least ten times. The chain links TRBV28 to TRBJ1-5, with 10 bases lining up with TRBD1. With V trimmed by 1 base and J by 6 bases, 6 bases remained unmatched. CDR3 length equals 16 residues. Germline CDR1 MDHEN, CDR2 SYDVKM. CDR3 bases: TGTGCCAGCAGTTTATTCCGGACAGGGGGGGGTCAGCCCCAGCATTTT. Translating gives CASSLFRTGGGQPQHF.

This clonotype was recorded at least ten times. The rearrangement uses TRBV15 and TRBJ2-1; D assignment may be TRBD1 or TRBD2 (5 bases each). V was pared by 3 bases and J by 10 bases, with 10 bases between. Looked up from germline, CDR1 is LNHNV and CDR2 is YYDKDF (reference sequence). The CDR3 totals 12 residues. CDR3 in DNA: TGTGCCACCAGCAGTGGTGGGGGAGAGCAGTTCTTC. It translates to CATSSGGGEQFF.

Remarks on this clonotype: A single base separates this from a much larger clone, so it may be a read error. The rearrangement uses TRBV4-3 and TRBJ2-2; D gene unclear. Germline V gene lookup returns CDR1 LGHNA and CDR2 YSLEER. The V and J ends lost 6 bases and 10 bases respectively, with 18 bases between them. The length of the CDR3 is 14 residues. The DNA for the CDR3 is TGCGCCAGCAGGCCCACGGAATTTAGGGTGGAGCTGTTTTTT. It translates to CASRPTEFRVELFF.

Note on this clonotype: A junction end diverges from the germline sequence, so it may reflect a read error. The chain joins TRBV4-2 to TRBJ2-1; D is uncertain. Per germline, CDR1 LGHNA and CDR2 YNFKEQ. This CDR3 contains 14 residues. CDR3 loop: CARSPEVRRNEQFF. For the CDR3, the DNA is TGTGCCAGGAGCCCCGAGGTCCGGCGCAATGAGCAGTTCTTC.

The gene calls are TRBV12-3 or TRBV12-4 and TRBJ2-1; 11 nucleotides line up with TRBD1. This CDR3 has 16 amino acids. V shed 5 bases and J 6 bases; nucleotides not matched to a gene: 9. The CDR3 bases are TGTGCCAGCAGTCACGGGGGGACAGGGGGTGGCAATGAGCAGTTCTTC. It yields the protein CASSHGGTGGGNEQFF.

The sample holds a few counts of this clonotype. V gene TRBV4-1 combines with J gene TRBJ2-5; D is perhaps TRBD1 (5 bases). The CDR3 has 15 amino acids. The germline V gene has CDR1 MGHRA and CDR2 YSYEKL. Trimming stripped 1 base from V and 1 base from J, with 10 bases between. The CDR3 nucleotides read TGCGCCAGCAGCCAAGTAGGCCAGGGCCAAGAGACCCAGTACTTC. Translated, it gives CASSQVGQGQETQYF.

This clonotype was recorded at least ten times. This chain joins TRBV4-1 and TRBJ2-1, with a possible D match to TRBD1 (6 bases). From germline, CDR1 is MGHRA and CDR2 YSYEKL. There are 17 residues in the CDR3. The V and J ends lost 0 bases and 2 bases respectively, with 14 bases between them. In DNA form, the CDR3 reads TGCGCCAGCAGCCAAGATAATTATGCAGGGGCCTACAATGAGCAGTTCTTC. Amino acids: CASSQDNYAGAYNEQFF.

This clonotype was counted ten times or more. V usage is TRBV19 and J usage is TRBJ1-2; 7 bases map to TRBD1. The CDR3 runs 13 residues. Trimming at V came to 6 bases and at J to 4 bases, leaving 5 bases not matched to a gene. CDR1 and CDR2 (germline): LNHDA, SQIVND (reference sequence). The CDR3 DNA reads TGTGCCAGTAGACCGGGACAGAGCTATGGCTACACCTTC. As protein: CASRPGQSYGYTF.